The clone carrying this T cell receptor (delta chain) has a handful of counts. Its specificity is not known. This entry belongs to a study of Vδ1+ human thymocytes. Broader study findings: Thymic TRG and TRD repertoires appeared highly polyclonal.

Between the trimmed V and J ends, which lost 9 bases and 0 bases, there was a span of 25 bases. Looked up from germline, CDR1 is GEAIGNYY and CDR2 is EKD. The CDR3 loop spans 17 amino acids. Sequences come from RNA converted to cDNA by reverse transcription. The CDR3 regions were amplified by multiplex PCR from V-gene primers to a constant-region primer. TCRdb re-called the multiplex PCR reads through CATT. The data contain under 80,000 delta-chain clones, around 35% of them singletons. The source material was Vdelta1+ gamma-delta thymocytes from the thymus. Subset given: FACS-sorted CD3+ TCRalphabeta- TCRVdelta1+ TCRVdelta2- thymocytes. V gene TRDV2 combines with J gene TRDJ1; D gene uncertain. The receptor comes from a boy younger than two who had congenital heart surgery. The CDR3 sequence: CATYCTRRHEYTDKLIF. CDR3 DNA: TGTGCCACTTATTGTACTCGCCGTCATGAGTACACCGATAAACTCATCTTT.